These 9 T cell receptor beta chains came from one sample sequenced in a study of cytomegalovirus exposure and HLA in healthy donors. PCR amplification relied on 60 Vbeta primers (plus 13 Jbeta primers). The method was immunoSEQ multiplex PCR; TCRdb's version includes in-frame clones alone and lacks a portion of them. The sample carries about 180,000 clones, around 80% recorded once. Sequencing was performed on PBMCs. Receptor source: a man aged 18 to 35 in good health and CMV-seronegative.

V and J are TRBV15 and TRBJ2-6; 12 bases align to TRBD1. This CDR3 spans 19 amino acids. The junction had 4 bases not matched to a gene; V was cut back by 0 bases and J by 1 base. Germline assignment: CDR1 LNHNV and CDR2 YYDKDF (reference sequence). CDR3 sequence (DNA): TGTGCCACCAGCAGAGAGAGGGACAGGGGGCTATCTGGGGCCAACGTCCTGACTTTC. Translation gives CATSRERDRGLSGANVLTF.

The J gene is TRBJ2-7, the V gene TRBV13, with D tentatively TRBD1 (5 bases). Trimming took off 3 bases at V and 2 bases at J, with 8 bases between the two ends. The CDR3 is made up of 13 amino acids. CDR1 and CDR2 from the germline V gene are PRHDT and FYEKMQ (reference sequence). CDR3 coding DNA: TGTGCCAGCAGCTTTCAGGGAACCTACGAGCAGTACTTC. Its protein product is CASSFQGTYEQYF.

This chain links TRBV5-6 with TRBJ1-5, with a weak D call TRBD1 (6 bases). This CDR3 is 17 amino acids long. The V end lost 3 bases, the J end lost 0 bases, and 16 bases lay between the germline ends. The germline V gene encodes CDR1 SGHDT and CDR2 YYEEEE. The CDR3: CASSSRQEIYSNQPQHF. The CDR3 DNA reads TGTGCCAGCAGCTCCCGACAGGAAATATATAGCAATCAGCCCCAGCATTTT.

The chain uses TRBV15 and TRBJ2-1; 13 nucleotides line up with TRBD2. The germline CDR1 and CDR2 sequences are LNHNV and YYDKDF (reference sequence). V lost 1 base to trimming and J lost 7 bases; unmatched junction nucleotides: 10. This CDR3 has 18 amino acids. The CDR3 DNA reads as TGTGCCACCAGCAGAGGGGGACTAGCGGGGCGGAGAATGAATGAGCAGTTCTTC. Translation: CATSRGGLAGRRMNEQFF. The variable domain in full, with the rest retrieved from reference TRBV15 and TRBJ2-1, is DAMVIQNPRYQVTQFGKPVTLSCSQTLNHNVMYWYQQKSSQAPKLLFHYYDKDFNNEADTPDNFQSRRPNTSFCFLDIRSPGLGDTAMYLCATSRGGLAGRRMNEQFFGPGTRLTVL.

This clone was seen a few times. CDR3 DNA: TGTGCCAGTAGTATCCTAGCGGGAGTACCAGATACGCAGTATTTT. Translation gives CASSILAGVPDTQYF. V usage is TRBV19 and J usage is TRBJ2-3, with 10 bases matching TRBD2. Germline V gene data show CDR1 as LNHDA and CDR2 as SQIVND (reference sequence). V dropped 3 bases and J dropped 4; count of bases not matched to a gene: 4. The length of the CDR3 is 15 residues.

The chain joins TRBV7-9 to TRBJ1-5; TRBD1 aligns across 7 bases. CDR1 is SEHNR and CDR2 is FQNEAQ in the germline V gene (reference sequence). There are 14 residues in the CDR3. CDR3 amino acids: CATAGQGVNQPQHF. CDR3 nucleotide sequence: TGTGCAACGGCGGGGCAGGGGGTCAATCAGCCCCAGCATTTT.

The chain carries TRBV29-1 and TRBJ2-7; a possible D gene is TRBD2 (5 bases). CDR1 is SQVTM and CDR2 is ANQGSEA in the germline V gene. This CDR3 comprises 13 residues. Deletions cut 4 bases from V and 0 bases from J, with 10 bases between. The CDR3 loop reads CSVVTGSSYEQYF. The CDR3 nucleotides are TGCAGCGTTGTCACGGGAAGCTCCTACGAGCAGTACTTC.

A word on this clone: One end of the junction fails to match germline, which may point to a read error. The chain recombines TRBV7-7 with TRBJ2-5; D gene uncertain. Looked up from germline, CDR1 is SSHAT and CDR2 is FNYEAQ (reference sequence). The CDR3 spans 13 residues. The CDR3, as DNA: TGTGCTAGCAGCCCGACTGGTCGGGAGACCCAGTACTTC. Translated: CASSPTGRETQYF.

This clone was recorded a few times. The chain combines TRBV7-8 with TRBJ2-7; possible D gene TRBD1, 7 bases. V dropped 2 bases and J dropped 2 bases, with 28 bases sitting between them. The CDR3 extends over 20 amino acids. Germline CDR1 reads SGHVS; CDR2 reads FQNEAQ. The CDR3 DNA follows: TGTGCCAGCAGCTTACAGTCCCGTGGGCGACAGGGCGGGACCCCCTACGAGCAGTACTTC. This sequence encodes CASSLQSRGRQGGTPYEQYF.